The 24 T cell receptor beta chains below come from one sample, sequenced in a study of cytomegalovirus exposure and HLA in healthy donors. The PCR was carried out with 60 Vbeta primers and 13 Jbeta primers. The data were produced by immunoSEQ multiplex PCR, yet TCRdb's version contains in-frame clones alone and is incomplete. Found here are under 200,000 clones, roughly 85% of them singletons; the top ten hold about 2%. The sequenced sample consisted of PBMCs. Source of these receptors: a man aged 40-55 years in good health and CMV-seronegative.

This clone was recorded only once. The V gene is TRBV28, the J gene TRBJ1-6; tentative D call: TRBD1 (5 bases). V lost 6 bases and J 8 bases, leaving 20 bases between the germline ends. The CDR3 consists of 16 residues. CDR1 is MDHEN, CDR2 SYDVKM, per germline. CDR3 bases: TGTGCCAGCAGCCTATGGCCCGGGGGATCGGATTCACCCCTCCACTTT. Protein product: CASSLWPGGSDSPLHF.

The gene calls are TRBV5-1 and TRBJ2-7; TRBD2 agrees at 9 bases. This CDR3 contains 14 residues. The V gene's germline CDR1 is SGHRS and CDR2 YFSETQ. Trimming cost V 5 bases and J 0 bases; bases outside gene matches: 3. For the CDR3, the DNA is TGCGCCAGCAGTTTAGCGGGGGACTCCTACGAGCAGTACTTC. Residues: CASSLAGDSYEQYF.

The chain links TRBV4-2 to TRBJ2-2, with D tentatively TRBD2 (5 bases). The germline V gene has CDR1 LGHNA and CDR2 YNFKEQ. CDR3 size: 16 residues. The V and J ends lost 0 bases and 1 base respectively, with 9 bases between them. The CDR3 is CASSQDPRGNTGELFF. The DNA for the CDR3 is TGTGCCAGCAGCCAAGATCCCCGGGGGAACACCGGGGAGCTGTTTTTT.

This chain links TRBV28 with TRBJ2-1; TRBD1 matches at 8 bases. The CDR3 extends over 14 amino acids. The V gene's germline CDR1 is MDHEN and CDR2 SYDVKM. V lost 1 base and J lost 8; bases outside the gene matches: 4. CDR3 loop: CASSLFRGQDEQFF. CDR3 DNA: TGTGCCAGCAGTTTATTCAGGGGGCAGGATGAGCAGTTCTTC. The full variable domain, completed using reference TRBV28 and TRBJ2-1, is DVKVTQSSRYLVKRTGEKVFLECVQDMDHENMFWYRQDPGLGLRLIYFSYDVKMKEKGDIPEGYSVSREKKERFSLILESASTNQTSMYLCASSLFRGQDEQFFGPGTRLTVL.

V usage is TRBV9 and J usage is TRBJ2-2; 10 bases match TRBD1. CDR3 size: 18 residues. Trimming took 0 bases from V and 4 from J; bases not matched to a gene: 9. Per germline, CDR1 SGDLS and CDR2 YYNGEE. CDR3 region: CASSVALGQGFITGELFF. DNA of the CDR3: TGTGCCAGCAGCGTAGCGCTGGGACAGGGGTTTATCACCGGGGAGCTGTTTTTT.

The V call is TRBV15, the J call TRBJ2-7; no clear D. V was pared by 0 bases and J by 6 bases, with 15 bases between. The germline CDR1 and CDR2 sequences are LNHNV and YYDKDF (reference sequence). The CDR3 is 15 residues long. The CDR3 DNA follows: TGTGCCACCAGCAGAGATGCTAGGTCACTGGGCGAGCAGTACTTC. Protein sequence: CATSRDARSLGEQYF. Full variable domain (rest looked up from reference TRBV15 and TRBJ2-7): DAMVIQNPRYQVTQFGKPVTLSCSQTLNHNVMYWYQQKSSQAPKLLFHYYDKDFNNEADTPDNFQSRRPNTSFCFLDIRSPGLGDTAMYLCATSRDARSLGEQYFGPGTRLTVT.

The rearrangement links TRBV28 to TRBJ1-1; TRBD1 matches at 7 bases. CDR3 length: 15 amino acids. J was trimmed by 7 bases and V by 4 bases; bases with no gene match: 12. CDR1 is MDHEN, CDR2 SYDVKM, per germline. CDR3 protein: CASSSPRQGPFEAFF. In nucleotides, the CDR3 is TGTGCCAGCAGTTCGCCCCGACAGGGTCCCTTTGAAGCTTTCTTT.

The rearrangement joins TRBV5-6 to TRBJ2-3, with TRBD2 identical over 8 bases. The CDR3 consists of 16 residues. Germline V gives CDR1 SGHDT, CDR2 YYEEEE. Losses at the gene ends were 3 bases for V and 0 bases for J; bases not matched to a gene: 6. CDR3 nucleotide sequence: TGTGCCAGCAGCTCTCTAGCGGGCCCCAGCACAGATACGCAGTATTTT. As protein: CASSSLAGPSTDTQYF.

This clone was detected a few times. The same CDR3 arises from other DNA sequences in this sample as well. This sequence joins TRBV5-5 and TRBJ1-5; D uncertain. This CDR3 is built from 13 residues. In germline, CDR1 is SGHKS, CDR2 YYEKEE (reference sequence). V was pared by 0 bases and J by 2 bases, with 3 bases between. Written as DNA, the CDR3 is TGTGCCAGCAGCTTGGCGGGCAATCAGCCCCAGCATTTT. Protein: CASSLAGNQPQHF.

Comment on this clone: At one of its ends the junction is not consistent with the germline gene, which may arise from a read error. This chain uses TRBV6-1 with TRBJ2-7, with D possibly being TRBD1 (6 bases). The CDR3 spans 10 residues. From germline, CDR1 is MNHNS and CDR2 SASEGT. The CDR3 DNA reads TGTGCCAGCAGTGAAGCGGGGACACTCTTC. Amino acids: CASSEAGTLF.

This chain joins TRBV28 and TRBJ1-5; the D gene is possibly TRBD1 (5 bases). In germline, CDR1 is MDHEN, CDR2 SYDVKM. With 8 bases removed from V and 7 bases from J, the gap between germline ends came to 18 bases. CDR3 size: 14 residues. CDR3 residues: CASSPGGSGQPQHF. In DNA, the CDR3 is TGTGCCAGCTCTCCGGGGGGATCTGGGCAGCCCCAGCATTTT.

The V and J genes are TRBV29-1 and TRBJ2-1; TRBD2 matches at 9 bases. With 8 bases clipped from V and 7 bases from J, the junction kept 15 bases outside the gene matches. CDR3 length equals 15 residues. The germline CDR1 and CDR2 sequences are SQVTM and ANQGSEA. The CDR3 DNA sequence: TGCAGCCTCACCCGGGCCCTAGCGGGAAATAATGAGCAGTTCTTC. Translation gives CSLTRALAGNNEQFF.

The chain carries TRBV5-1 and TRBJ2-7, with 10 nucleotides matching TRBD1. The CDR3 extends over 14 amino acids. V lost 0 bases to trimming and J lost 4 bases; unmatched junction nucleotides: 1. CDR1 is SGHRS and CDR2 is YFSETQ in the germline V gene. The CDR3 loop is CASSLGDRGYEQYF. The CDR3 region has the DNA TGCGCCAGCAGCTTGGGGGACAGGGGTTACGAGCAGTACTTC.

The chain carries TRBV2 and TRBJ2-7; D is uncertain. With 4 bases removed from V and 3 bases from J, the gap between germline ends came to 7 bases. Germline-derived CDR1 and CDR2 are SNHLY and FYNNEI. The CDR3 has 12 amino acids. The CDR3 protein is CASSVVSYEQYF. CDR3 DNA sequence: TGTGCCAGCAGTGTGGTCAGCTACGAGCAGTACTTC.

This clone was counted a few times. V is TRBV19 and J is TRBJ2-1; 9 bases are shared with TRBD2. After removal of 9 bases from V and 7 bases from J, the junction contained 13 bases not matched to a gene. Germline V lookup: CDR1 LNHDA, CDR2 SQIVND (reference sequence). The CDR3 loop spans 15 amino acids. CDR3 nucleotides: TGTGCCAGCGCTTGGCAAGCGGGAGGAATAAATGAGCAGTTCTTC. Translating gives CASAWQAGGINEQFF.

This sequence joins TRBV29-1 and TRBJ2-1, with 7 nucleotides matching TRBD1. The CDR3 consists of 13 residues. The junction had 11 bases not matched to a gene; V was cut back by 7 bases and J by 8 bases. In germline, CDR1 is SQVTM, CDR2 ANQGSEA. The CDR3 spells CSANLGGGDEQFF. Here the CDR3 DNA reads TGCAGCGCCAACCTAGGGGGCGGCGATGAGCAGTTCTTC.

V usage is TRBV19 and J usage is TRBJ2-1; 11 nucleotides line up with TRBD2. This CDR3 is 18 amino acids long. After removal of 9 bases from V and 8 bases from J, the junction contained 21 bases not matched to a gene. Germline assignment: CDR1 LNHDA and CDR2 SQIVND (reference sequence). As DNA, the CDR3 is TGTGCCAGCGCAAATCCAGCTAGCGGGAGGACCAACCCAGATGAGCAGTTCTTC. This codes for CASANPASGRTNPDEQFF. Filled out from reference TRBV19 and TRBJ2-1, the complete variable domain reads DGGITQSPKYLFRKEGQNVTLSCEQNLNHDAMYWYRQDPGQGLRLIYYSQIVNDFQKGDIAEGYSVSREKKESFPLTVTSAQKNPTAFYLCASANPASGRTNPDEQFFGPGTRLTVL.

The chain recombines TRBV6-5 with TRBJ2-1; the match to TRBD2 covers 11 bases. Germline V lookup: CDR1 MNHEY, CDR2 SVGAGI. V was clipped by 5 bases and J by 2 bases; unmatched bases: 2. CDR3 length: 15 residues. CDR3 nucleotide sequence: TGTGCCAGCAGTAAGACTAGCGGGGCCTACAATGAGCAGTTCTTC. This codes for CASSKTSGAYNEQFF.

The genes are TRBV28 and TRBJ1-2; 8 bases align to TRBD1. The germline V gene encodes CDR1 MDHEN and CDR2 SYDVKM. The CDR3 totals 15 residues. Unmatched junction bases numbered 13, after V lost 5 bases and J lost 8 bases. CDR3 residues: CASSPTPHGQGGYTF. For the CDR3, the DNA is TGTGCCAGCAGTCCCACACCACACGGACAGGGAGGCTACACCTTC.

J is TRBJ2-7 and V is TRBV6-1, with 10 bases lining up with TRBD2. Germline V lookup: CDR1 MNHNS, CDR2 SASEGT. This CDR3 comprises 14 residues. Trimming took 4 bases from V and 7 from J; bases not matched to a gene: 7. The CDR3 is CASSASGRAWEQYF. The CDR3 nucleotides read TGTGCCAGCAGTGCGAGCGGGAGGGCCTGGGAGCAGTACTTC.

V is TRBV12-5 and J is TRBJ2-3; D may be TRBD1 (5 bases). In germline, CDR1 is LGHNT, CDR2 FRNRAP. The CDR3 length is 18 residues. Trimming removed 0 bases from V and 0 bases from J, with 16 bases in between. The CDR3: CASGLVTQGMYSTDTQYF. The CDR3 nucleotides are TGTGCTAGTGGTTTGGTAACCCAGGGAATGTATAGCACAGATACGCAGTATTTT.

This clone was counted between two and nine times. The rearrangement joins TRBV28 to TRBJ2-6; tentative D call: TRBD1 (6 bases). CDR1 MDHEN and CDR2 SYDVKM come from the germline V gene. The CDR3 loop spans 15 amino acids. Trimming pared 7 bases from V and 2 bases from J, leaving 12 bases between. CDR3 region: CASTPHRAGANVLTF. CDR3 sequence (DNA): TGTGCCAGCACCCCCCACAGGGCTGGGGCCAACGTCCTGACTTTC.

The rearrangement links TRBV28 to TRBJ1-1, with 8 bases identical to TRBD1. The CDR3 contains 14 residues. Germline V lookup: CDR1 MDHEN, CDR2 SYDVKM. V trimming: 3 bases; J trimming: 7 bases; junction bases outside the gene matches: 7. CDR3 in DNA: TGTGCCAGCAGTTTCCAGGGGGCCGTGAATGAAGCTTTCTTT. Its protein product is CASSFQGAVNEAFF. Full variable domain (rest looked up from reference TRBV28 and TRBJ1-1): DVKVTQSSRYLVKRTGEKVFLECVQDMDHENMFWYRQDPGLGLRLIYFSYDVKMKEKGDIPEGYSVSREKKERFSLILESASTNQTSMYLCASSFQGAVNEAFFGQGTRLTVV.

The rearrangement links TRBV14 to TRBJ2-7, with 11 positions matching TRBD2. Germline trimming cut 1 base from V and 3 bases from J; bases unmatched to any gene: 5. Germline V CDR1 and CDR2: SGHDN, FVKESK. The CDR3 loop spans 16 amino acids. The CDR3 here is CASSQGLAGGGYEQYF. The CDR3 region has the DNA TGTGCCAGCAGCCAAGGTCTAGCGGGAGGTGGCTACGAGCAGTACTTC.